Following are 27 T cell receptor beta chains from one sample sequenced in a study of blood T cells in healthy people across ages. A sample-barcoded 5' primer and a J-beta primer mix were used in a second PCR of roughly 6 to 11 cycles. Via MiXCR, TCRdb re-called the 5' RACE reads, giving one row per CDR3 protein. This repertoire shows about 1.8 million distinct CDR3 sequences, approximately 50% found once; its top ten account for about 2.1%. Sequenced material: blood. The receptors originated from a woman aged 40 to 50 in good health.

The chain carries TRBV20-1 and TRBJ2-7, with D possibly matching TRBD1 (6 bases). Trimming left V 5 bases short and J 3 bases short, with 23 bases between. The germline CDR1 and CDR2 sequences are DFQATT and SNEGSKA (reference sequence). The CDR3 covers 16 residues. The CDR3, as DNA: TGCAGTGCTCGCCCGGGACATCCTCAAACGGGCTACGAGCAGTACTTC. It encodes CSARPGHPQTGYEQYF.

The chain's CDR3 is CASSGTGAHTDTQYF. CDR3 DNA sequence: TGTGCCAGCAGTGGAACGGGGGCCCACACAGATACGCAGTATTTT. The V and J genes are TRBV27 and TRBJ2-3; D possibly matches TRBD1 or TRBD2 (6 bases each). CDR1 is MNHEY, CDR2 SMNVEV, per germline (reference sequence). The CDR3 consists of 15 residues. The germline V and J ends were trimmed by 5 bases and 2 bases, with 14 bases remaining between them.

The chain recombines TRBV7-2 with TRBJ2-7; the D gene is possibly TRBD2 (5 bases). Gene TRBJ2-5 matches the end of the DNA better, so the J call may be wrong. The CDR3 totals 15 residues. Germline V gives CDR1 SGHTA, CDR2 FQGNSA. This chain's CDR3 is CASSLELLVAGTQYF. The CDR3 region has the DNA TGTGCCAGCAGCTTAGAGCTACTAGTAGCTGGGACCCAGTACTTC.

V usage is TRBV6-5 and J usage is TRBJ1-2, with TRBD1 as a possible D gene (5 bases). Trimming removed 5 bases at V and 6 bases at J, with 19 bases between. The germline gives CDR1 MNHEY, CDR2 SVGAGI. The CDR3 covers 15 residues. CDR3 amino acids: CASSPSPDSEHGYTF. CDR3 DNA sequence: TGTGCCAGCAGTCCAAGCCCCGACAGCGAACATGGCTACACCTTC.

This clonotype was seen more than once but under ten times. This chain links TRBV5-1 with TRBJ2-6; tentative D call: TRBD1 (6 bases). The CDR3 contains 16 residues. Germline V gives CDR1 SGHRS, CDR2 YFSETQ. V was clipped by 0 bases and J by 0 bases, with 7 bases between them. The CDR3 protein is CASSLAGVSGANVLTF. In DNA form, the CDR3 reads TGCGCCAGCAGCTTGGCAGGGGTCTCTGGGGCCAACGTCCTGACTTTC.

The gene calls are TRBV4-2 and TRBJ2-7; 7 bases agree with TRBD2. V trimming: 3 bases; J trimming: 0 bases; junction bases outside the gene matches: 8. Germline-derived CDR1 and CDR2 are LGHNA and YNFKEQ. The CDR3 sequence is 16 residues long. CDR3 nucleotides: TGTGCCAGCAGCCAGGAGAGCGGGGTAAGCTCCTACGAGCAGTACTTC. Its translation is CASSQESGVSSYEQYF.

This clonotype has only one observation. DNA for the CDR3: TGTGCCAGCAGAGGACAGGGCATGGTAACTGAAGCTTTCTTT. It codes for CASRGQGMVTEAFF. The V gene is TRBV6-2 or TRBV6-3, the J gene TRBJ1-1, with TRBD1 matching 8 bases. The germline gives CDR1 MNHEY, CDR2 SVGEGT. CDR3 length: 14 amino acids. Trimming cost V 6 bases and J 5 bases; bases outside gene matches: 8.

The rearrangement links TRBV19 to TRBJ2-1; a weak D match, TRBD2 (6 bases). Between the trimmed V and J ends, which lost 10 bases and 6 bases, there was a span of 16 bases. The CDR3 spans 13 residues. Germline V gene data show CDR1 as LNHDA and CDR2 as SQIVND (reference sequence). The CDR3 region has the DNA TGTGCCATAGGACTAAGAGGGCGCAATGAGCAGTTCTTC. It encodes CAIGLRGRNEQFF.

CDR3 coding DNA: TGCAGTGCTAGCCTATTAGCGGGGGGCGGGAGCAATGAGCAGTTCTTC. Protein: CSASLLAGGGSNEQFF. The chain uses TRBV20-1 and TRBJ2-1, with 10 bases identical to TRBD2. V shed 3 bases, J shed 6 bases, and the junction held 11 bases outside the gene matches. Per germline, CDR1 DFQATT and CDR2 SNEGSKA (reference sequence). This CDR3 is built from 16 residues.

The chain uses TRBV10-3 and TRBJ2-7; 9 bases agree with TRBD1. The CDR3 is 15 amino acids. Germline loops: CDR1 ENHRY, CDR2 SYGVKD. The V gene end was trimmed by 3 bases and the J gene end by 2 bases; junction bases not matched to a gene: 5. The DNA of the CDR3 is TGTGCCATCAGTGATTCCAGGACAGGGGCCTACGAGCAGTACTTC. Translation gives CAISDSRTGAYEQYF.

The V and J genes are TRBV4-1 and TRBJ1-1, with a weak D call TRBD1 (5 bases). V lost 1 base and J 1 base, leaving 10 bases between the germline ends. The CDR3 loop spans 15 amino acids. Germline CDR1 MGHRA, CDR2 YSYEKL. The CDR3 region is CASSQAQTANTEAFF. The CDR3 nucleotides are TGCGCCAGCAGCCAAGCCCAGACAGCGAACACTGAAGCTTTCTTT.

This clonotype was detected a few times. The chain has TRBV15 and TRBJ2-3; D possibly uses TRBD1 or TRBD2 (6 bases each). Trimming removed 3 bases from V and 6 bases from J, with 13 bases in between. This CDR3 region has 14 residues. Germline values: CDR1 LNHNV, CDR2 YYDKDF (reference sequence). Written as DNA, the CDR3 is TGTGCCACCAGCAGCGGGGGAACAGGGGATACGCAGTATTTT. Amino acids: CATSSGGTGDTQYF.

This sequence joins TRBV6-2 or TRBV6-3 and TRBJ1-2; 8 bases map to TRBD1. V shed 6 bases, J shed 4 bases, and the junction held 7 bases outside the gene matches. The CDR3 has 14 amino acids. Germline CDR1 is MNHEY and CDR2 is SVGEGT. The CDR3 DNA is TGTGCCAGCAGGCGACAGGGGACCCTCTATGGCTACACCTTC. Amino acids: CASRRQGTLYGYTF.

There are a few counts of this clonotype. The CDR3 here is CASSLRARAGEETQYF. CDR3 in DNA: TGTGCCAGCAGCTTACGGGCCAGAGCGGGGGAAGAGACCCAGTACTTC. The chain links TRBV7-9 to TRBJ2-5; 8 bases agree with TRBD2. The CDR3 sequence is 16 residues long. J gave up 3 bases and V 2 bases, and 8 bases lay outside the gene matches. Germline assignment: CDR1 SEHNR and CDR2 FQNEAQ (reference sequence).

A few counts support this clonotype. The V gene is TRBV9, the J gene TRBJ2-5; 9 bases match TRBD2. This CDR3 is 16 amino acids long. With 3 bases clipped from V and 9 bases from J, the junction kept 15 bases outside the gene matches. Germline CDR1 and CDR2: SGDLS and YYNGEE. The CDR3 region is CASSAEPTSGTWSQYF. CDR3 in DNA: TGTGCCAGCAGCGCAGAACCGACTAGCGGCACATGGTCCCAGTACTTC.

In this sample, this clonotype turned up once. The genes are TRBV25-1 and TRBJ1-2; D gene uncertain. The CDR3 length is 15 residues. In germline, CDR1 is MGHDK, CDR2 SYGVNS. V lost 5 bases to trimming and J lost 4 bases, with 17 bases between them. CDR3 sequence reads: CASSKFQVGLYGYTF. The CDR3 nucleotides are TGTGCCAGCAGTAAATTTCAGGTTGGGCTCTATGGCTACACCTTC.

The CDR3, as DNA: TGTGCCAGCAGTGGAGAGAACTACGAGCAGTACTTC. Amino acids: CASSGENYEQYF. The chain joins TRBV6-6 to TRBJ2-5; D remains ambiguous. The DNA end is more similar to TRBJ2-7, so the J call may be wrong. From germline, CDR1 is MNHNY and CDR2 SVGAGI (reference sequence). The CDR3 spans 12 residues.

This rearrangement joins TRBV4-3 to TRBJ2-1; 13 nucleotides align to TRBD2. Trimming removed 5 bases from V and 7 bases from J; junction bases left unmatched: 5. This CDR3 spans 15 amino acids. Looked up from germline, CDR1 is LGHNA and CDR2 is YSLEER. CDR3 in amino acids: CASSGTSGAGNEQFF. CDR3 sequence (DNA): TGCGCCAGCAGCGGGACTAGCGGGGCTGGTAATGAGCAGTTCTTC.

The sample holds a few counts of this clonotype. This chain links TRBV27 with TRBJ2-7, with D tentatively TRBD1 (5 bases). CDR1 and CDR2 from the germline V gene are MNHEY and SMNVEV (reference sequence). This CDR3 region has 12 residues. With 8 bases removed from V and 5 bases from J, the gap between germline ends came to 13 bases. DNA for the CDR3: TGTGCCAGCGCACCTAGGGGCAACGAGCAGTACTTC. As protein: CASAPRGNEQYF.

The chain carries TRBV4-3 and TRBJ2-3; TRBD2 matches 8 bases. Germline values: CDR1 LGHNA, CDR2 YSLEER. J lost 0 bases, V lost 1 base, and 12 bases had no gene match. There are 19 residues in the CDR3. CDR3 DNA: TGCGCCAGCAGCCAAGTAATAGACGGGACTAGTCACAGCACAGATACGCAGTATTTT. Its protein is CASSQVIDGTSHSTDTQYF.

The chain combines TRBV5-1 with TRBJ2-7, with D unclear. V was pared by 4 bases and J by 5 bases, with 13 bases between. This CDR3 is built from 13 residues. CDR1 is SGHRS and CDR2 is YFSETQ in the germline V gene. CDR3 in amino acids: CASSPTSGHEQYF. In nucleotides, the CDR3 is TGCGCCAGCAGCCCGACGTCGGGCCACGAGCAGTACTTC.

The rearrangement links TRBV9 to TRBJ2-5; 7 bases align to TRBD1. Germline V lookup: CDR1 SGDLS, CDR2 YYNGEE. The CDR3 spans 15 residues. V lost 4 bases and J lost 3; bases outside the gene matches: 9. CDR3 sequence: CASSNRGAGEETQYF. In DNA, the CDR3 is TGTGCCAGCAGCAACAGGGGTGCAGGGGAAGAGACCCAGTACTTC.

This clonotype occurred a few times. This chain links TRBV7-9 with TRBJ2-3, with D uncertain. The CDR3 totals 15 residues. Germline CDR1 and CDR2: SEHNR and FQNEAQ (reference sequence). Trimming shortened V by 3 bases and J by 6 bases, and 16 bases separated the two germline ends. CDR3 in amino acids: CASSFSPRLGDTQYF. CDR3 in DNA: TGTGCCAGCAGCTTCTCTCCCAGACTTGGTGATACGCAGTATTTT.

This chain links TRBV25-1 with TRBJ2-1; D gene unclear. The CDR3 runs 13 residues. Germline V CDR1 and CDR2: MGHDK, SYGVNS. V lost 4 bases and J lost 7, with 11 bases in between. The CDR3 spells CASSALGRNEQFF. CDR3 in DNA: TGTGCCAGCAGTGCCCTTGGTCGGAATGAGCAGTTCTTC.

The chain joins TRBV12-3 or TRBV12-4 to TRBJ1-2; D call uncertain. There are 15 residues in the CDR3. V was cut by 3 bases and J by 1 base, with 12 bases left in between. Here the CDR3 reads CASSFATEYNYGYTF. Written as DNA, the CDR3 is TGTGCCAGCAGTTTTGCGACGGAATATAACTATGGCTACACCTTC.

Remarks on this clonotype: This may be a read error: a much more frequent sequence differs by one nucleotide. CDR3 in DNA: TGTGCCAGCAGCCCCCTGAGACGAGCGGGGATAGAGACCCAGTACTTC. This translates into CASSPLRRAGIETQYF. The chain recombines TRBV7-2 with TRBJ2-5, with 7 positions matching TRBD2. The CDR3 is made up of 16 amino acids. J gave up 4 bases and V 5 bases, and 13 bases lay outside the gene matches. Germline V gene sequence: CDR1 SGHTA, CDR2 FQGNSA.

This clonotype was counted ten times or more. The gene calls are TRBV12-3 or TRBV12-4 and TRBJ2-3; D is uncertain. V was shortened by 6 bases and J by 0 bases, with 7 bases between the two germline ends. This CDR3 region has 13 residues. This chain's CDR3 is CASRSGSTDTQYF. The CDR3 DNA follows: TGTGCCAGCAGGTCCGGGAGCACAGATACGCAGTATTTT.